What follows describes a single T cell receptor (beta chain). Antigen specificity is unknown. The sample comes from a study of T cell responses to AZD1222 COVID-19 vaccine. Study results and limitations: Nearly half of unique spike-specific TCRs reportedly avoided B.1.351 and B.1.1.7 mutated regions. Among the donors, most were white British and more were female, and clonal diversity was possibly underestimated.

Produced via immunoSEQ multiplex PCR; TCRdb's table is partial and in-frame only. Of fewer than 200,000 clones listed, under 95% are singletons. This CDR3 has 14 residues. After removal of 4 bases from V and 5 bases from J, the junction contained 6 bases not matched to a gene. CDR1 and CDR2 (germline): ENHRY, SYGVKD. The sequence came from an adult who received the AZD1222 COVID-19 vaccine. The chain employs TRBV10-3 and TRBJ2-7, with 9 bases lining up with TRBD2. The sample was peripheral blood, taken 28 days after the second AZD1222 dose. The CDR3, as DNA: TGTGCCATCAGTGGAACTAGCGGGCGGGACGAGCAGTACTTC. Translating gives CAISGTSGRDEQYF.